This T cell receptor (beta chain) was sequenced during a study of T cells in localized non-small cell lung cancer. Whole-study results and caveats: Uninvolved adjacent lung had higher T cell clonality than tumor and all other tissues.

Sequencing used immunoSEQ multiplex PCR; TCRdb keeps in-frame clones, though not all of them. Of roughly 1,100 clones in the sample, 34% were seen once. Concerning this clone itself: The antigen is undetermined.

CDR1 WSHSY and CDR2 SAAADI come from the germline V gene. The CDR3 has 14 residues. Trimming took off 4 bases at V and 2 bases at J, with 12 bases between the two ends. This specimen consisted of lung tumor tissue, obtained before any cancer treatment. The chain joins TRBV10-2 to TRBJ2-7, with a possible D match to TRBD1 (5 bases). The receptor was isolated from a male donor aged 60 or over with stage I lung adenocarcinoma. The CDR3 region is CASSVAGPPYEQYF. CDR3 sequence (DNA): TGCGCCAGCAGTGTGGCAGGGCCCCCCTACGAGCAGTACTTC.